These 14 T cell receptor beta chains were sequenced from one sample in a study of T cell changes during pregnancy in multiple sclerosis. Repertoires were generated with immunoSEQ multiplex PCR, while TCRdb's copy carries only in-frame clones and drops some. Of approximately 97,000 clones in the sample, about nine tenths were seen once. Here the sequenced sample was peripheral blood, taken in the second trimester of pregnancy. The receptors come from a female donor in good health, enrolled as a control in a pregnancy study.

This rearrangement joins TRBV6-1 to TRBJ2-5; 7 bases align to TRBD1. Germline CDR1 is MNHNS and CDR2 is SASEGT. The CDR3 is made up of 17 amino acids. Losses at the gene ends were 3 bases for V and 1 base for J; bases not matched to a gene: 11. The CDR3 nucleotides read TGTGCCAGCAGTGACCCCTACAGGGGATCGACCCAAGAGACCCAGTACTTC. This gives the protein CASSDPYRGSTQETQYF.

As DNA, the CDR3 is TGCGCCAGCAGCTCGGGACAGGTGTCCCGCGACTCACCCCTCCACTTT. It is translated as CASSSGQVSRDSPLHF. The chain uses TRBV5-1 and TRBJ1-6; TRBD1 agrees at 8 bases. The CDR3 extends over 16 amino acids. Per germline, CDR1 SGHRS and CDR2 YFSETQ. The J segment lost 10 bases and the V segment lost 3 bases, leaving 12 bases of the junction unmatched.

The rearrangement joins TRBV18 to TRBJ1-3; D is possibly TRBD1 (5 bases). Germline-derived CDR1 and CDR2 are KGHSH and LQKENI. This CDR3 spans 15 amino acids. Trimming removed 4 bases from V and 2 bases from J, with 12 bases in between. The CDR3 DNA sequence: TGTGCCAGCTCACAGGGGCGGAACCCTGGAAACACCATATATTTT. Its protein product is CASSQGRNPGNTIYF.

In DNA, the CDR3 is TGTGCCAGCAGTCCTACAGGGGTGAACACTGAAGCTTTCTTT. Protein: CASSPTGVNTEAFF. The chain combines TRBV7-8 with TRBJ1-1; 7 nucleotides match TRBD1. The CDR3 has 14 residues. Looked up from germline, CDR1 is SGHVS and CDR2 is FQNEAQ. Trimming took 6 bases from V and 0 from J; bases not matched to a gene: 4. The full variable domain, in which reference TRBV7-8 and TRBJ1-1 provide the parts outside the CDR3, is GAGVSQSPRYKVAKRGQDVALRCDPISGHVSLFWYQQALGQGPEFLTYFQNEAQLDKSGLPSDRFFAERPEGSVSTLKIQRTQQEDSAVYLCASSPTGVNTEAFFGQGTRLTVV.

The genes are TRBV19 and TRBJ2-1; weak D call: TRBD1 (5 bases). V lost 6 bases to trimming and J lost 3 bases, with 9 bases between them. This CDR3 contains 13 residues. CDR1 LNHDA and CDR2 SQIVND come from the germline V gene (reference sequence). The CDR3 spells CASRGQGYNEQFF. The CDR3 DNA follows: TGTGCCAGTAGGGGGCAGGGCTACAATGAGCAGTTCTTC. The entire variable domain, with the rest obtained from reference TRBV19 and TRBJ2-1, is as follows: DGGITQSPKYLFRKEGQNVTLSCEQNLNHDAMYWYRQDPGQGLRLIYYSQIVNDFQKGDIAEGYSVSREKKESFPLTVTSAQKNPTAFYLCASRGQGYNEQFFGPGTRLTVL.

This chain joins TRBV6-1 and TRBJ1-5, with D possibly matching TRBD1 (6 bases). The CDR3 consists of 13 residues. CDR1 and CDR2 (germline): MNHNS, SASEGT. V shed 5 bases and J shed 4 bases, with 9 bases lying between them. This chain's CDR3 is CASSSGVNQPQHF. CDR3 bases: TGTGCCAGCAGTTCAGGGGTAAATCAGCCCCAGCATTTT.

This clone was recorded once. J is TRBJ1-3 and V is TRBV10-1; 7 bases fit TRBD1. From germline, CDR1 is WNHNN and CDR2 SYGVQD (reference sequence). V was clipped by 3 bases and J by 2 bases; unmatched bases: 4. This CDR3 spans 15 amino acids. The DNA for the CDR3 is TGCGCCAGCAGTGAAGGAGGGGGCCCTGGAAACACCATATATTTT. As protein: CASSEGGGPGNTIYF.

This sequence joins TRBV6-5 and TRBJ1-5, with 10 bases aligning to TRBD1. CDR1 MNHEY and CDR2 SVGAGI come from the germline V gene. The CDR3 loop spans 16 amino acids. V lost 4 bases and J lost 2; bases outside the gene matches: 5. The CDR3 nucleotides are TGTGCCAGCAGTTCCATCGGACAGGGGGGCAATCAGCCCCAGCATTTT. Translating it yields CASSSIGQGGNQPQHF.

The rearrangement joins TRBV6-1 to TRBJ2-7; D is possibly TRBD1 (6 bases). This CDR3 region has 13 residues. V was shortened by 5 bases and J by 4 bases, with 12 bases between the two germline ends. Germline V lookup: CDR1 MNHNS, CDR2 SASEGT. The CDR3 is CASSPTGLYEQYF. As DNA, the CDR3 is TGTGCCAGCAGTCCTACAGGGTTGTACGAGCAGTACTTC.

The CDR3 region is CASSFGPTEETQYF. In DNA form, the CDR3 reads TGCGCCAGCAGCTTCGGTCCCACCGAGGAGACCCAGTACTTC. J is TRBJ2-5 and V is TRBV5-1; no clear D gene. Per germline, CDR1 SGHRS and CDR2 YFSETQ. This CDR3 has 14 amino acids. V shed 2 bases and J shed 5 bases, with 13 bases lying between them.

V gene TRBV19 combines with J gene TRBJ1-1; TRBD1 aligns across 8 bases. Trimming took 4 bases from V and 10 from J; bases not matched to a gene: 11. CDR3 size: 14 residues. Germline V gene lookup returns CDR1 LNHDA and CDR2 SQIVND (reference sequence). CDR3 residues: CASSTLPRTGPAFF. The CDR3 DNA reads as TGTGCCAGTAGTACCTTACCCCGGACAGGGCCAGCTTTCTTT.

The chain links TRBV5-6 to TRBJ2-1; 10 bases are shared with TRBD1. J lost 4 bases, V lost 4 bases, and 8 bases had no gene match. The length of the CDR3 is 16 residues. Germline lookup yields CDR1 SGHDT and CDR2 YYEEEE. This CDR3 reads CASSRGTGDPYNEQFF. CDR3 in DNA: TGTGCCAGCAGCCGAGGGACAGGGGACCCTTACAATGAGCAGTTCTTC.

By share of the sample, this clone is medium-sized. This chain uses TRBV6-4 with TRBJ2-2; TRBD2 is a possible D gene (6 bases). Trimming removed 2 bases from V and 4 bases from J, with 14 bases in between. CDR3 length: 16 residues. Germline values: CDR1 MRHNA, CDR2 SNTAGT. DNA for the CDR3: TGTGCCAGCAGTGACGGGAGGACAAGCGCCACCGGGGAGCTGTTTTTT. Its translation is CASSDGRTSATGELFF.

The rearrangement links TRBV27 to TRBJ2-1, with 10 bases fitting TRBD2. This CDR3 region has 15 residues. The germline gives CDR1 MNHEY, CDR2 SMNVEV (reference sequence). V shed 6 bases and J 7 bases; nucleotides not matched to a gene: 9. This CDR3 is CASSAAGGPFNEQFF. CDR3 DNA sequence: TGTGCCAGCAGCGCAGCGGGAGGGCCTTTTAATGAGCAGTTCTTC.